This TCR beta chain was identified in a study of shared clonotypes between healthy human individuals. Study processing details: Filtering differed because ImmunoSEQ produced junction-only sequences that carried no quality scores. Produced via immunoSEQ multiplex PCR; TCRdb's table is partial and in-frame only. The V and J calls and the clone size are those of that table, but D and trimming were determined from the DNA. The data show around 1.1 million clones, with 70% to 85% seen just once and almost 0.9% held by the top ten. This clone was counted a single time. CDR3 size: 15 residues. Germline CDR1 is MNHNS and CDR2 is SASEGT. Unmatched junction bases numbered 6, after V lost 5 bases and J lost 5 bases.

The sequence came from a man aged 18 to 29 in good health. Some clones in this sample may be carry-over from other donors' samples. The V call is TRBV6-1, the J call TRBJ1-4; TRBD1 matches 9 bases. The sequenced sample was memory CD4+ T cells from PBMCs. The subset denotes: CD45RA-negative fraction. CDR3 loop: CASSTTGTGNEKLFF. Here the CDR3 DNA reads TGTGCCAGCAGTACGACCGGGACAGGGAATGAAAAACTGTTTTTT.